A single sample gave rise to the 16 T cell receptor beta chains below, sequenced in a study of human T cells and chemical hapten exposure. Each CDR3 protein gets one entry after TCRdb re-called the RACE reads with MiXCR. The sample yields about 96,000 distinct CDR3 sequences, about a tenth seen once. The time point here: patch test 2, 6 weeks after DPC sensitization. Described treatment: therapeutic diphenylcyclopropenone sensitization with weekly scalp DPC. The sample was whole blood, taken in connection with sensitization to the hapten diphenylcyclopropenone (DPC). The origin of the receptors is a woman in her forties with alopecia areata. Some clones in this sample may be carry-over from other donors' samples.

This clonotype was counted at least ten times. The V and J genes are TRBV3-1 and TRBJ2-1; 7 bases line up with TRBD2. The CDR3 is 12 amino acids. Germline V CDR1 and CDR2: LGHDT, YNNKEL (reference sequence). V lost 4 bases, J lost 13 bases, and 7 bases stayed unmatched. Here the CDR3 reads CASSPPGGIQFF. The CDR3 DNA reads as TGTGCCAGCAGCCCGCCGGGGGGTATTCAGTTCTTC.

Many counts were recorded for this clonotype. The chain is built from TRBV5-1 and TRBJ2-1, with D possibly TRBD2 on 6 matching bases. Germline V gene lookup returns CDR1 SGHRS and CDR2 YFSETQ. This CDR3 spans 14 amino acids. Trimming left V 4 bases short and J 0 bases short, with 8 bases between. CDR3 sequence: CASSPGSSYNEQFF. CDR3 sequence (DNA): TGCGCCAGCAGCCCCGGGAGCTCCTACAATGAGCAGTTCTTC. The full variable domain, in which reference TRBV5-1 and TRBJ2-1 provide the parts outside the CDR3, is KAGVTQTPRYLIKTRGQQVTLSCSPISGHRSVSWYQQTPGQGLQFLFEYFSETQRNKGNFPGRFSGRQFSNSRSEMNVSTLELGDSALYLCASSPGSSYNEQFFGPGTRLTVL.

The table lists this clonotype with many counts. V gene TRBV5-1 combines with J gene TRBJ2-1, with 9 bases aligning to TRBD2. V trimming: 0 bases; J trimming: 4 bases; junction bases outside the gene matches: 5. The CDR3 spans 16 residues. CDR1 and CDR2 (germline): SGHRS, YFSETQ. CDR3 protein: CASSLAGLAIYNEQFF. The CDR3 coding sequence is TGCGCCAGCAGCTTGGCGGGACTAGCTATATACAATGAGCAGTTCTTC.

The J gene is TRBJ2-1, the V gene TRBV5-1, with D uncertain. This CDR3 has 15 amino acids. Germline lookup yields CDR1 SGHRS and CDR2 YFSETQ. Trimming pared 1 base from V and 2 bases from J, leaving 10 bases between. Here the CDR3 reads CASSLLAETYNEQFF. DNA for the CDR3: TGCGCCAGCAGCTTGTTGGCAGAGACCTACAATGAGCAGTTCTTC.

J is TRBJ2-3 and V is TRBV21-1; TRBD1 was called by the table and not checked on the DNA. TRBV21-1 corresponds to a pseudogene. The CDR3 contains 16 residues. In DNA, the CDR3 is TGTGCCAGCAGCTACGAGACAGGGTCGGGCACAGATACGCAGTATTTT. Protein product: CASSYETGSGTDTQYF.

To note about this clonotype: A clone one base away is much larger, so this may be a read error. J is TRBJ2-7 and V is TRBV2; TRBD1 agrees at 10 bases. The CDR3 covers 14 residues. CDR1 is SNHLY and CDR2 is FYNNEI in the germline V gene. This CDR3 is CASRTGGASYEHYF. For the CDR3, the DNA is TGTGCCAGCAGGACAGGGGGCGCGAGCTACGAGCACTACTTC.

This clonotype was detected many times. The gene calls are TRBV5-1 and TRBJ2-1, with 9 bases fitting TRBD2. The V gene end was trimmed by 6 bases and the J gene end by 6 bases; junction bases not matched to a gene: 13. Germline-derived CDR1 and CDR2 are SGHRS and YFSETQ. The CDR3 contains 16 residues. As DNA, the CDR3 is TGCGCCAGCACCGGGATGGCGGGAGGGCCGGGCAATGAGCAGTTCTTC. This sequence encodes CASTGMAGGPGNEQFF.

This clonotype was observed a single time. This chain connects TRBV6-5 to TRBJ1-2; 8 nucleotides line up with TRBD1. V lost 10 bases to trimming and J lost 4 bases; unmatched junction nucleotides: 14. The CDR3 spans 15 residues. Per germline, CDR1 MNHEY and CDR2 SVGAGI. The CDR3 reads CATHPEGQASYGYTF. CDR3 nucleotides: TGTGCCACCCATCCGGAGGGACAGGCTTCCTATGGCTACACCTTC.

This clonotype was picked up many times. The chain links TRBV6-2 or TRBV6-3 to TRBJ1-2; D not certain. CDR1 and CDR2 (germline): MNHEY, SVGEGT. This CDR3 has 12 residues. V lost 9 bases and J lost 4, with 12 bases in between. The CDR3 DNA sequence: TGTGCCAGTAGGAAGATGTTCTATGGCTACACCTTC. The encoded protein is CASRKMFYGYTF.

V usage is TRBV6-5 and J usage is TRBJ1-3; the D gene is possibly TRBD1 (6 bases). Germline-derived CDR1 and CDR2 are MNHEY and SVGAGI. This CDR3 is 15 amino acids long. V shed 2 bases and J shed 0 bases, with 8 bases lying between them. CDR3: CASSYGGHSGNTIYF. CDR3 DNA: TGTGCCAGCAGTTACGGGGGGCACTCTGGAAACACCATATATTTT.

In its sample, this clonotype was seen many times. The rearrangement joins TRBV29-1 to TRBJ2-5, with 9 bases aligning to TRBD1. With 3 bases clipped from V and 5 bases from J, the junction kept 4 bases outside the gene matches. CDR1 and CDR2 from the germline V gene are SQVTM and ANQGSEA. This CDR3 comprises 13 residues. The CDR3: CSVDSTGGETQYF. The CDR3 DNA reads as TGCAGCGTTGATTCGACAGGGGGGGAGACCCAGTACTTC.

This clonotype was seen a few times. V is TRBV6-6 and J is TRBJ1-5; 7 positions match TRBD1. This CDR3 is 14 amino acids long. Germline CDR1 MNHNY, CDR2 SVGAGI (reference sequence). V trimming: 11 bases; J trimming: 5 bases; junction bases outside the gene matches: 12. The CDR3 protein is CAATSGQKYQPQHF. CDR3 DNA: TGTGCCGCCACCTCGGGACAGAAATATCAGCCCCAGCATTTT.

This clonotype has a handful of counts. The genes are TRBV28 and TRBJ2-3, with 7 bases aligning to TRBD2. CDR3 size: 15 residues. V shed 6 bases, J shed 7 bases, and the junction held 13 bases outside the gene matches. Germline lookup yields CDR1 MDHEN and CDR2 SYDVKM. The CDR3 sequence: CASSLSGASGYTQYF. CDR3 bases: TGTGCCAGCAGCCTTTCTGGGGCTAGCGGATATACGCAGTATTTT.

The chain recombines TRBV7-6 with TRBJ1-3; D possibly corresponds to TRBD1 (6 bases). Germline V lookup: CDR1 SGHVS, CDR2 FNYEAQ. The CDR3 contains 15 residues. The V and J ends lost 6 bases and 0 bases respectively, with 12 bases between them. The CDR3 here is CASSRRQVSGNTIYF. The CDR3 nucleotides read TGTGCCAGCAGTCGGCGACAGGTCTCTGGAAACACCATATATTTT.

This clonotype occurred a few times. CDR3 sequence (DNA): TGTGCCAGCAGACCTTTCGCCGTAGCGGGAGCCGGGGAGCTGTTTTTT. Its translation: CASRPFAVAGAGELFF. This chain links TRBV28 with TRBJ2-2, with 9 bases fitting TRBD2. J lost 6 bases, V lost 6 bases, and 11 bases had no gene match. The CDR3 has 16 amino acids. The germline V gene encodes CDR1 MDHEN and CDR2 SYDVKM.

The chain couples TRBV27 to TRBJ2-2; TRBD2 is a possible D gene (5 bases). CDR3 length: 14 residues. The V and J ends lost 6 bases and 4 bases respectively, with 12 bases between them. The V gene's germline CDR1 is MNHEY and CDR2 SMNVEV (reference sequence). CDR3 DNA sequence: TGTGCCAGCAGAGAGGGCGGTAGCACCGGGGAGCTGTTTTTT. Its translation is CASREGGSTGELFF.